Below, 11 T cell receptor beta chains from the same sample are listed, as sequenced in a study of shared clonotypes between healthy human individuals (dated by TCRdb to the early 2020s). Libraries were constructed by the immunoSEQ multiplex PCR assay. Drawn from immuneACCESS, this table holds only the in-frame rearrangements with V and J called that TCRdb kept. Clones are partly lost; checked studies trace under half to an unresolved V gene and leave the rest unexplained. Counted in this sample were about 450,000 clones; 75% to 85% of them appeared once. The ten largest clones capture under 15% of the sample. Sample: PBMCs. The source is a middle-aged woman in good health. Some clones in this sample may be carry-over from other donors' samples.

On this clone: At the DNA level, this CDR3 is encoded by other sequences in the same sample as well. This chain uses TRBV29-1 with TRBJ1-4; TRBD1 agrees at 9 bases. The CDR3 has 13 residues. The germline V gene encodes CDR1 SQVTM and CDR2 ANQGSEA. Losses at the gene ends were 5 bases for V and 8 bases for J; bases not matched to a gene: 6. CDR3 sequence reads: CSVSGTGKEKLFF. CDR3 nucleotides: TGCAGCGTTTCCGGGACAGGGAAGGAAAAACTGTTTTTT.

CDR3 loop: CASSPPLADIYNEQFF. The DNA of the CDR3 is TGCGCCAGCAGCCCCCCGCTAGCGGACATCTACAATGAGCAGTTCTTC. J is TRBJ2-1 and V is TRBV5-1; 7 positions match TRBD2. CDR3 length: 16 residues. The V gene's germline CDR1 is SGHRS and CDR2 YFSETQ. The J segment lost 3 bases and the V segment lost 4 bases, leaving 10 bases of the junction unmatched.

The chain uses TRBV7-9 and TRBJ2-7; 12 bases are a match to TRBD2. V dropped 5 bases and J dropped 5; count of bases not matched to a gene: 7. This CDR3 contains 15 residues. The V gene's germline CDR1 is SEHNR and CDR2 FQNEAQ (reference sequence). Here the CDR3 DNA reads TGTGCCAGCAGCCCAGGACTAGCGGGACGACACGAGCAGTACTTC. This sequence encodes CASSPGLAGRHEQYF. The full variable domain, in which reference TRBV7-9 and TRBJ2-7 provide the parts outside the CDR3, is DTGVSQNPRHKITKRGQNVTFRCDPISEHNRLYWYRQTLGQGPEFLTYFQNEAQLEKSRLLSDRFSAERPKGSFSTLEIQRTEQGDSAMYLCASSPGLAGRHEQYFGPGTRLTVT.

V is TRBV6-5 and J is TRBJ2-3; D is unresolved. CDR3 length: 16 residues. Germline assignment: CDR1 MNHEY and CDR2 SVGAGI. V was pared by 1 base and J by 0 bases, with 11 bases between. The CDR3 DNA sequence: TGTGCCAGCAGTTACTGGGCGGTTTCTAGCACAGATACGCAGTATTTT. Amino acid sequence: CASSYWAVSSTDTQYF.

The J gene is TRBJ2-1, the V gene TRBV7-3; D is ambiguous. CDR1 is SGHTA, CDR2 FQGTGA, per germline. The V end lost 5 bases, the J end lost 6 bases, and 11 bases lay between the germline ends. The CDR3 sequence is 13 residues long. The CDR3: CASSQALGNEQFF. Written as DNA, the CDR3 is TGTGCCAGCAGCCAAGCACTGGGCAATGAGCAGTTCTTC. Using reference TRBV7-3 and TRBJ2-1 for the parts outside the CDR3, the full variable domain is GAGVSQTPSNKVTEKGKYVELRCDPISGHTALYWYRQSLGQGPEFLIYFQGTGAADDSGLPNDRFFAVRPEGSVSTLKIQRTERGDSAVYLCASSQALGNEQFFGPGTRLTVL.

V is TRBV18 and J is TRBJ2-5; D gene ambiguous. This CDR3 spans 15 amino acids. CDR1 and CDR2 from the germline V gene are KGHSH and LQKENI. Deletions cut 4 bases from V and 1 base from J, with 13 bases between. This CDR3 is CASSQNRVRQETQYF. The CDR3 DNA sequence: TGTGCCAGCTCACAAAACCGGGTCCGCCAAGAGACCCAGTACTTC.

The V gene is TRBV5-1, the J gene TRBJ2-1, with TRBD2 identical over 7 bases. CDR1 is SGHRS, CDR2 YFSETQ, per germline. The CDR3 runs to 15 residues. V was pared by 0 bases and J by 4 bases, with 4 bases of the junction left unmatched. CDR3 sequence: CASSLGASGYNEQFF. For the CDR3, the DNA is TGCGCCAGCAGCTTGGGAGCTAGCGGTTACAATGAGCAGTTCTTC.

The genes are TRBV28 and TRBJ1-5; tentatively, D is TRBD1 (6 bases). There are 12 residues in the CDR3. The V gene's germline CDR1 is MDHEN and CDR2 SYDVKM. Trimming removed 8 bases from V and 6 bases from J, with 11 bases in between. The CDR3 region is CASFEGGQPQHF. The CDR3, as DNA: TGTGCCAGCTTCGAAGGGGGTCAGCCCCAGCATTTT. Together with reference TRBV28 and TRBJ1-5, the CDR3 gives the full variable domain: DVKVTQSSRYLVKRTGEKVFLECVQDMDHENMFWYRQDPGLGLRLIYFSYDVKMKEKGDIPEGYSVSREKKERFSLILESASTNQTSMYLCASFEGGQPQHFGDGTRLSIL.

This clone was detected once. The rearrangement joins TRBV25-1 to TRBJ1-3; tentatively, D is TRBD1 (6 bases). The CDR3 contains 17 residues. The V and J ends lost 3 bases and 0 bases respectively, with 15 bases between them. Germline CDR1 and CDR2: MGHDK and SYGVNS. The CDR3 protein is CASSDIGGGSSGNTIYF. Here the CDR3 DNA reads TGTGCCAGCAGTGACATAGGGGGGGGAAGCTCTGGAAACACCATATATTTT.

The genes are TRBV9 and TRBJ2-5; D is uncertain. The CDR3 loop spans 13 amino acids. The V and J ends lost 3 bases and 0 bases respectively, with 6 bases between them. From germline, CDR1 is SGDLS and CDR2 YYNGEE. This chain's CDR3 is CASSGLYQETQYF. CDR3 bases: TGTGCCAGCAGCGGCCTGTACCAAGAGACCCAGTACTTC.

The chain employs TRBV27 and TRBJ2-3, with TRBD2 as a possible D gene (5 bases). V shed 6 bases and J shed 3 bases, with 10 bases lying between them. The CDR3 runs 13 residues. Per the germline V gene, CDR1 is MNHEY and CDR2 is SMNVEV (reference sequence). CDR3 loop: CASRSRGTDTQYF. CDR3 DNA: TGTGCCAGCAGATCTCGCGGGACAGATACGCAGTATTTT.